Shown below are 13 T cell receptor beta chains from a single sample sequenced in a study of OX40 agonist ivuxolimab in advanced cancers. Only in-frame clones appear in the TCRdb table, and some are missing; sequencing was by immunoSEQ multiplex PCR. There are around 76,000 clones in the sample; around 84% occur only once, and around 1.1% lies in the top ten. The material was CD4+ or CD8+ T cells sorted from blood, obtained in a trial of the OX40 agonist ivuxolimab. The receptor set was obtained from an adult with an advanced solid tumor such as melanoma, head and neck, liver or kidney cancer.

The V call is TRBV7-2, the J call TRBJ1-2; the D gene is possibly TRBD1 (6 bases). The CDR3 has 13 amino acids. Germline-derived CDR1 and CDR2 are SGHTA and FQGNSA. V was pared by 5 bases and J by 4 bases, with 11 bases between. The CDR3 DNA follows: TGTGCCAGCAGCATGGACAGCCTCTATGGCTACACCTTC. Residues: CASSMDSLYGYTF.

The V gene is TRBV28, the J gene TRBJ1-2, with 9 bases matching TRBD1. Losses at the gene ends were 4 bases for V and 3 bases for J; bases not matched to a gene: 3. Looked up from germline, CDR1 is MDHEN and CDR2 is SYDVKM. The CDR3 has 14 amino acids. CDR3 residues: CASSSGQGYYGYTF. The CDR3 nucleotides read TGTGCCAGCAGTTCGGGACAGGGCTACTATGGCTACACCTTC.

The V call is TRBV7-2, the J call TRBJ1-2; D uncertain. V lost 0 bases to trimming and J lost 6 bases, with 8 bases between them. Germline loops: CDR1 SGHTA, CDR2 FQGNSA. This CDR3 has 13 residues. The CDR3 DNA is TGTGCCAGCAGCTTAGCGCGGGCACATGGCTACACCTTC. It translates to CASSLARAHGYTF.

V is TRBV5-5 and J is TRBJ2-7; D possibly corresponds to TRBD1 (6 bases). V was cut by 1 base and J by 13 bases, with 15 bases left in between. The CDR3 consists of 12 residues. Germline V gene data show CDR1 as SGHKS and CDR2 as YYEKEE (reference sequence). CDR3 nucleotide sequence: TGTGCCAGCAGCTTGATACAGGGCCGCAGTTACTTC. It translates to CASSLIQGRSYF.

The rearrangement joins TRBV4-3 to TRBJ2-3; D gene ambiguous. V was pared by 0 bases and J by 7 bases, with 5 bases between. The CDR3 covers 12 residues. The germline CDR1 and CDR2 sequences are LGHNA and YSLEER. CDR3 sequence: CASSQEANTQYF. The CDR3 DNA reads as TGCGCCAGCAGCCAAGAAGCAAATACGCAGTATTTT.

The chain has TRBV7-2 and TRBJ1-5, with 9 bases identical to TRBD1. CDR3 size: 17 residues. Germline assignment: CDR1 SGHTA and CDR2 FQGNSA. The junction had 13 bases not matched to a gene; V was cut back by 6 bases and J by 4 bases. CDR3 loop: CASREDRGGRVNQPQHF. CDR3 DNA sequence: TGTGCCAGCAGGGAAGACAGGGGGGGAAGAGTGAATCAGCCCCAGCATTTT.

The chain has TRBV7-9 and TRBJ2-5, with D possibly being TRBD1 or TRBD2 (7 bases each). The V gene's germline CDR1 is SEHNR and CDR2 FQNEAQ (reference sequence). V lost 3 bases to trimming and J lost 2 bases, with 16 bases between them. The CDR3 is 16 amino acids. Here the CDR3 DNA reads TGTGCCAGCAGCTTTGGGCGGGGGACAGCTCAAGAGACCCAGTACTTC. Translating it yields CASSFGRGTAQETQYF.

CDR3 coding DNA: TGTGCCAGCAGTTTAAGACCAGATCTCTATGGCTACACCTTC. Encoded protein: CASSLRPDLYGYTF. The V gene is TRBV27, the J gene TRBJ1-2; no clear D gene. V lost 2 bases and J 4 bases, leaving 11 bases between the germline ends. The CDR3 covers 14 residues. CDR1 is MNHEY and CDR2 is SMNVEV in the germline V gene (reference sequence).

V and J are TRBV29-1 and TRBJ1-1; D might be TRBD1 (5 bases). Germline V lookup: CDR1 SQVTM, CDR2 ANQGSEA. This CDR3 contains 13 residues. The V end was cut by 6 bases, the J end by 1 base, with 12 bases between. The CDR3 DNA sequence: TGCAGCGTCAGGGAGAATGAGAACACTGAAGCTTTCTTT. It yields the protein CSVRENENTEAFF.

V and J are TRBV7-2 and TRBJ1-2, with 11 positions matching TRBD1. Unmatched junction bases numbered 1, after V lost 0 bases and J lost 1 base. Per the germline V gene, CDR1 is SGHTA and CDR2 is FQGNSA. The CDR3 sequence is 16 residues long. The CDR3 DNA sequence: TGTGCCAGCAGCTTAGCCGGGACAGGGGGTAACTATGGCTACACCTTC. The encoded protein is CASSLAGTGGNYGYTF.

This clone was seen a handful of times. The CDR3 region is CSVGGAFSDEQYF. CDR3 DNA: TGCAGCGTTGGGGGGGCGTTTTCCGACGAGCAGTACTTC. This chain uses TRBV29-1 with TRBJ2-7, with D tentatively TRBD1 or TRBD2 (6 bases each). V was trimmed by 4 bases and J by 5 bases, leaving 15 bases between them. The CDR3 is 13 residues long. Looked up from germline, CDR1 is SQVTM and CDR2 is ANQGSEA.

The chain employs TRBV5-6 and TRBJ1-2; the match to TRBD1 covers 9 bases. The V segment lost 1 base and the J segment 4 bases; nucleotides outside the gene matches: 5. The V gene's germline CDR1 is SGHDT and CDR2 YYEEEE. The CDR3 sequence is 15 residues long. The CDR3: CASSLYDRGTYGYTF. CDR3 bases: TGTGCCAGCAGCTTGTACGACAGGGGGACCTATGGCTACACCTTC.

The chain recombines TRBV6-5 with TRBJ1-1, with D hard to call. CDR1 is MNHEY, CDR2 SVGAGI, per germline. The CDR3 length is 13 residues. V was cut by 7 bases and J by 5 bases, with 14 bases left in between. CDR3 amino acids: CASTWGVGTEAFF. In DNA form, the CDR3 reads TGTGCCAGCACCTGGGGAGTTGGGACTGAAGCTTTCTTT.